The clone carrying this TCR beta chain was seen only once. The data stem from a study of OX40 agonist ivuxolimab in advanced cancers. Study summary: The dose of intravenous ivuxolimab that patients received every 2 weeks ranged from 0.01 to 10 mg/kg.

Germline CDR1 reads MNHEY; CDR2 reads SVGAGI. The V end was cut by 7 bases, the J end by 8 bases, with 19 bases between. The CDR3 sequence is 14 residues long. This table comes from immunoSEQ multiplex PCR, and its TCRdb copy is limited to in-frame clones, with some not included. The sample carries roughly 64,000 clones, 75% to 90% recorded once. The clonotype was recovered from an adult with an advanced solid tumor such as melanoma, head and neck, liver or kidney cancer. Sequenced here: CD4+ or CD8+ T cells sorted from blood, sampled in a trial of the OX40 agonist ivuxolimab. The V gene is TRBV6-5, the J gene TRBJ2-3; D not resolved. The CDR3 region is CASTPSLSDRTQYF. As DNA, the CDR3 is TGTGCCAGCACCCCGTCCCTCTCCGACCGTACGCAGTATTTT.